Listed below are T cell receptor beta chains from one sample, sequenced in a study of PD-1 blockade in classical Hodgkin lymphoma. The repertoire was sequenced with immunoSEQ multiplex PCR; TCRdb's copy has only in-frame clones and lacks some. The sample includes 45,000 to 55,000 clones, roughly 80% seen only once; the top ten take 16%. The material sequenced was peripheral blood mononuclear cells (PBMCs), taken at baseline. These receptors were taken from a human donor with classical Hodgkin lymphoma. Each CDR3 is given with its conserved first and last residue. The D gene is left open where the match is weak. A row's size may be missing; if present it is once, few, many or a size class.

V,D,J,size,CDR3,DNA
TRBV19,.,TRBJ1-1,few,CASRSEGGTNTEAFF,TGTGCCAGTAGGAGTGAGGGAGGGACGAACACTGAAGCTTTCTTT
TRBV9,.,TRBJ1-5,medium-sized,CASSGTEDSNQPQHF,TGTGCCAGCTCCGGGACCGAGGATAGCAATCAGCCCCAGCATTTT
TRBV27,TRBD2,TRBJ2-5,once,CASSPGPGGETQYF,TGTGCCAGCAGCCCGGGTCCGGGAGGGGAGACCCAGTACTTC
TRBV7-2,TRBD2,TRBJ2-3,once,CASSLNSSGRRYTQYF,TGTGCCAGCAGCTTAAATTCTAGCGGGAGACGTTATACGCAGTATTTT
TRBV4-2,TRBD1,TRBJ1-3,.,CASSQDRADTYSLSGNTIYF,TGTGCCAGCAGCCAGGACAGGGCCGATACCTACTCGCTCTCTGGAAACACCATATATTTT
TRBV11-3,.,TRBJ2-7,once,CASTQGRAGTHHEQYF,TGTGCCAGCACCCAAGGGAGGGCAGGGACACATCACGAGCAGTACTTC
TRBV30,.,TRBJ2-5,.,CAWSISIQETQYF,TGTGCCTGGAGTATTAGTATCCAAGAGACCCAGTACTTC
TRBV11-3,.,TRBJ1-1,once,CASSPRQALNTEAFF,TGTGCCAGCAGCCCAAGACAGGCGCTGAACACTGAAGCTTTCTTT
TRBV27,TRBD1,TRBJ2-1,.,CASSLSWDRGQFF,TGTGCCAGCAGTTTATCTTGGGACAGGGGTCAGTTCTTC
TRBV30,.,TRBJ1-1,few,CARHESTMNTEAFF,TGTGCCCGACACGAGAGCACCATGAACACTGAAGCTTTCTTT
TRBV4-1,.,TRBJ2-7,.,CASSQEYTGRSGQYF,TGCGCCAGCAGCCAAGAATACACAGGGCGTTCTGGGCAGTACTTC
TRBV30,TRBD1,TRBJ1-3,.,CAWSRQGGNTIYF,TGTGCCTGGAGTAGACAGGGAGGAAACACCATATATTTT
TRBV19,.,TRBJ1-6,once,CASSSEGFGAPLHF,TGTGCCAGTAGTAGCGAAGGGTTTGGCGCACCCCTCCACTTT
TRBV15,.,TRBJ1-5,.,CATSWGNNQPQHF,TGTGCCACCAGCTGGGGGAACAATCAGCCCCAGCATTTT
TRBV10-3,.,TRBJ2-3,few,CAISNGTRGPQYF,TGTGCCATCAGTAATGGGACCCGGGGGCCGCAGTATTTT
TRBV7-3,.,TRBJ2-1,.,CASSGGSGRGPKDEQFF,TGTGCCAGCAGCGGTGGATCCGGGAGGGGGCCGAAGGACGAGCAGTTCTTC
TRBV5-8,.,TRBJ2-3,.,CASEPDLSSSTDTQYF,TGTGCCAGCGAACCCGATCTAAGCAGTAGCACAGATACGCAGTATTTT
TRBV18,.,TRBJ1-1,.,CASSPTGPPWMNTEAFF,TGTGCCAGCTCACCAACCGGGCCTCCCTGGATGAACACTGAAGCTTTCTTT
TRBV29-1,TRBD1,TRBJ1-2,.,CSILLDREDGYTF,TGCAGCATTCTACTGGACAGGGAGGATGGCTACACCTTC
TRBV2,.,TRBJ2-3,.,CATMDAGASTDTQYF,TGTGCCACGATGGACGCGGGGGCTAGCACAGATACGCAGTATTTT
TRBV7-2,.,TRBJ2-1,.,CASSFDMSSYNEQFF,TGTGCCAGCAGCTTCGACATGAGCTCCTACAATGAGCAGTTCTTC
TRBV19,TRBD1,TRBJ1-1,.,CASSTQGTEAFF,TGTGCCAGTAGTACACAGGGGACTGAAGCTTTCTTT
TRBV29-1,.,TRBJ1-2,.,CSVEMVRANYGYTF,TGCAGCGTTGAAATGGTCAGGGCTAACTATGGCTACACCTTC
TRBV21-1,.,TRBJ1-1,.,CASSRNSVLLAFF,TGTGCCAGCAGCAGAAACAGCGTTCTTTTGGCTTTCTTT
TRBV4-3,.,TRBJ2-1,.,CASSQELAERKQFF,TGCGCCAGCAGCCAAGAATTGGCCGAACGGAAGCAGTTCTTC